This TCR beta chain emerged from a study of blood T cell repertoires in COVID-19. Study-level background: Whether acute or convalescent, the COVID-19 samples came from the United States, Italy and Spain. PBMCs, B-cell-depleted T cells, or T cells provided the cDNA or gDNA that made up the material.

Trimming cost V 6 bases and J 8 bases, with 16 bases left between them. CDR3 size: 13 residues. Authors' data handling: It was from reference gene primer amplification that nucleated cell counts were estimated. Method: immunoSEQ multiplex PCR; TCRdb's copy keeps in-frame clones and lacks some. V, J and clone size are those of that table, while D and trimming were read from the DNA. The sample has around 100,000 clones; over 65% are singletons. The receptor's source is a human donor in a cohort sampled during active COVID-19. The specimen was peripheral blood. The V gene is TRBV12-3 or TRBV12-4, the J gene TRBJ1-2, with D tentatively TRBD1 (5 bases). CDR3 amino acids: CASSRDSPWGYTF. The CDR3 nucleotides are TGTGCCAGCAGCAGGGACTCTCCTTGGGGCTACACCTTC.